This note documents a single T cell receptor beta chain sequence. This specimen belongs to a study of tumor and adjacent non-tumor tissue in lung cancer. Study information: There were about twelve adenocarcinoma, a couple of squamous cell carcinoma and 1 small cell lung cancer cases.

A modified ARM-PCR protocol with three rounds of nested PCR amplified TCRbeta. TCRdb reanalysed the multiplex PCR reads using MiXCR and keeps one entry per CDR3 protein. The table records 94,000 or so distinct CDR3 sequences, about 77% of them present only once. RNA was extracted from bulk tissue without any cell sorting. More than 3 cm separated this lung sample from the edge of the tumor. The material sequenced was distant non-tumor lung tissue. This clonotype was sampled from a woman between 50 and 59 years old with non-small cell lung cancer.

CDR3 nucleotides: TGTGCCAGCAGCTTAGGCCCAAGAGTAGAAACGCAGTATTTT. It encodes CASSLGPRVETQYF. The chain links TRBV11-2 to TRBJ2-3; D gene uncertain. The CDR3 extends over 14 amino acids. The V gene lost 1 base and the J gene lost 9 bases, with 14 bases spanning the gap. The germline CDR1 and CDR2 sequences are SGHAT and FQNNGV.